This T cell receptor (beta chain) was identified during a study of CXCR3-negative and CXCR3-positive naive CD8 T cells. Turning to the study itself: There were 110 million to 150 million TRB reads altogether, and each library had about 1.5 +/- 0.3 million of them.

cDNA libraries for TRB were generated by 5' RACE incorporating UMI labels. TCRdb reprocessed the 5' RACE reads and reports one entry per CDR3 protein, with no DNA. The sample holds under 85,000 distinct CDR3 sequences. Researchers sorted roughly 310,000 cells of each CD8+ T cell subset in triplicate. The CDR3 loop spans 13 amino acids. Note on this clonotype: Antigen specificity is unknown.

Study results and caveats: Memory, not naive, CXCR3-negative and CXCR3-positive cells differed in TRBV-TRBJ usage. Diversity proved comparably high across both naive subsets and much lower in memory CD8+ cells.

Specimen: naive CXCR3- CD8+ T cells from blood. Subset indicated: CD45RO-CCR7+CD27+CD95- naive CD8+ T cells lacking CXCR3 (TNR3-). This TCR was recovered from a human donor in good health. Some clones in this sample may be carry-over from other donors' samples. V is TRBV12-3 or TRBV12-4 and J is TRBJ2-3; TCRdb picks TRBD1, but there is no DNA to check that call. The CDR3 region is CASTNTGSDTQYF.